Sequencing of this TCR beta chain was carried out in a study of blood T cell repertoires in COVID-19. In the study overall: The study drew acute and convalescent COVID-19 samples from the United States, Italy and Spain. Sources were T cells, B-cell-depleted T cells, or PBMCs; the material itself was cDNA or gDNA.

Original methodology: The assay estimated nucleated cells by amplifying reference gene primers. Here immunoSEQ multiplex PCR was the method, and the copy in TCRdb shows in-frame clones only, minus some. Clone size and the V and J calls come from that table; the DNA yielded D and trimming. Of approximately 230,000 clones in the sample, 82% were seen once. Losses at the gene ends were 3 bases for V and 0 bases for J; bases not matched to a gene: 6. CDR1 is SGHRS, CDR2 YFSETQ, per germline. This CDR3 contains 17 residues. The chain uses TRBV5-1 and TRBJ2-6; 7 bases are shared with TRBD1. The sample comprised peripheral blood. This TCR derives from a woman of 80 years or more with active or convalescent COVID-19. The CDR3, as DNA: TGCGCCAGCAGCTCACAGGGGATGAGCTCTGGGGCCAACGTCCTGACTTTC. Amino acids: CASSSQGMSSGANVLTF.